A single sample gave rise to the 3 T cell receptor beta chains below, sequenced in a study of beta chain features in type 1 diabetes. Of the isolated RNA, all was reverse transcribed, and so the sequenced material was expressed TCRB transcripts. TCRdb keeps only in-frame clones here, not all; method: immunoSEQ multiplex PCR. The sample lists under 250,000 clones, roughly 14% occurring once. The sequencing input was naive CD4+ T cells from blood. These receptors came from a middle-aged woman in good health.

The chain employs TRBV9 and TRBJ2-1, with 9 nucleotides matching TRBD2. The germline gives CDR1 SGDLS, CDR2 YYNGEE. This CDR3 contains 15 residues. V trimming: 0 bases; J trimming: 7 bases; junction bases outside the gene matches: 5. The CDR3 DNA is TGTGCCAGCAGCGTAGCTAGCGGGGTCCCGAATGAGCAGTTCTTC. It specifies CASSVASGVPNEQFF. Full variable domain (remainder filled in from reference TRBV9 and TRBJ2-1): DSGVTQTPKHLITATGQRVTLRCSPRSGDLSVYWYQQSLDQGLQFLIQYYNGEERAKGNILERFSAQQFPDLHSELNLSSLELGDSALYFCASSVASGVPNEQFFGPGTRLTVL.

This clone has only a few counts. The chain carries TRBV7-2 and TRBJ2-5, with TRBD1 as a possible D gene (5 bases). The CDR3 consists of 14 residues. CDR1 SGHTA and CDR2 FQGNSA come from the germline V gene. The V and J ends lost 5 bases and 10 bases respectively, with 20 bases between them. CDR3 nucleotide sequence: TGTGCCAGCAGCCCTAGACCAGACAGTCCGAACCAGTACTTC. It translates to CASSPRPDSPNQYF.

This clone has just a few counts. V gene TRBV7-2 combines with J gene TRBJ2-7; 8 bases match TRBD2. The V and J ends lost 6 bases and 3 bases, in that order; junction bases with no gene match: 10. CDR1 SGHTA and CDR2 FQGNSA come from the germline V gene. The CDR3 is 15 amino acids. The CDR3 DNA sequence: TGTGCCAGCAGAGGGGGTCGGACTAGCCACTACGAGCAGTACTTC. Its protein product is CASRGGRTSHYEQYF.